These T cell receptor beta chains were read from a single sample in a study of T cell responses to AZD1222 COVID-19 vaccine. Profiled with immunoSEQ multiplex PCR; TCRdb holds only in-frame clones, not every one. The sample holds just over 150,000 clones, over 70% seen once. The sequencing used peripheral blood, collected 28 days after the second AZD1222 dose. Receptors originate from an adult who received the AZD1222 COVID-19 vaccine. The CDR3 runs from the conserved cysteine through the conserved F or W. A D gene is named only where the DNA matches it firmly. Rows give clone size only sometimes, using once, few, many, or a class for an expanded clone.

v_gene	d_gene	j_gene	abundance	len	CDR3nt	CDR3aa
TRBV7-2	NA	TRBJ2-1	NA	14	TGTGCCAGCAGCTTAGGTGCCCAGGGGAATGAGCAGTTCTTC	CASSLGAQGNEQFF
TRBV29-1	NA	TRBJ2-1	NA	11	TGCAGCGTTGGCTGGGGGGATGAGCAGTTCTTC	CSVGWGDEQFF
TRBV6-6	NA	TRBJ2-3	NA	16	TGTGCCAGCAGTACTTTTTCGGACGGAGGCCAGGATACGCAGTATTTT	CASSTFSDGGQDTQYF
TRBV7-2	NA	TRBJ2-7	NA	15	TGTGCCAGCAGCTTATACGACAGGGACTGGGACGAGCAGTACTTC	CASSLYDRDWDEQYF
TRBV30	NA	TRBJ2-3	once	12	TGTGCCTTTAGCGGCTTAACAGATACGCAGTATTTT	CAFSGLTDTQYF
TRBV19	NA	TRBJ2-3	NA	15	TGTGCCAGTAGTGCTCAGACAGCTAGCACAGATACGCAGTATTTT	CASSAQTASTDTQYF
TRBV6-5	TRBD2	TRBJ2-2	NA	15	TGTGCCAGCAGTTCCCTAGCGGCCAACACCGGGGAGCTGTTTTTT	CASSSLAANTGELFF
TRBV3-1/TRBV3-2	TRBD1	TRBJ1-2	NA	13	TGTGCCAGCAGCCAAAGGACAGGCTATGGCTACACCTTC	CASSQRTGYGYTF
TRBV10-3	NA	TRBJ2-3	NA	15	TGTGCCATCAGGCCGGGACGGCAGGTCACAGATACGCAGTATTTT	CAIRPGRQVTDTQYF
TRBV10-3	TRBD2	TRBJ2-7	NA	16	TGTGCCATCAGTGGGACTAGCGGGTGGGGGGTCTACGAGCAGTACTTC	CAISGTSGWGVYEQYF
TRBV5-1	TRBD1	TRBJ2-5	NA	17	TGCGCCAGCAGCTTGGTGAGGCTCAGGGGGCAGGATGAGACCCAGTACTTC	CASSLVRLRGQDETQYF